These T cell receptor beta chains were read from a single sample in a study of T cell responses to AZD1222 COVID-19 vaccine. Data came from immunoSEQ multiplex PCR; TCRdb stores just in-frame clones and leaves some out. The data contain 110,000 or so clones, approximately 90% of them singletons. The source was peripheral blood, collected 28 days after the second AZD1222 dose. The source of these receptors is an adult who received the AZD1222 COVID-19 vaccine. Both conserved end residues are part of each CDR3. The D gene is left open where the match is weak. Clone size is given for some rows only: seen once, a few or many times, or a class if the clone is expanded.

d_gene	j_gene	abundance	v_gene	CDR3aa	CDR3nt
NA	TRBJ1-1	NA	TRBV6-5	CASSYEGYGTEAFF	TGTGCCAGCAGTTACGAGGGTTACGGCACTGAAGCTTTCTTT
NA	TRBJ2-7	NA	TRBV21-1	CASSKEERGHEQYF	TGTGCCAGCAGCAAAGAGGAGAGGGGACACGAGCAGTACTTC
NA	TRBJ1-6	NA	TRBV2	CASSEGQYNSPLHF	TGTGCCAGCAGTGAAGGTCAATATAATTCACCCCTCCACTTT
TRBD1	TRBJ2-4	once	TRBV6-6	CASSPSTWTGGEGAKNIQYF	TGTGCCAGCAGCCCATCGACGTGGACAGGGGGCGAGGGGGCCAAAAACATTCAGTACTTC
NA	TRBJ1-3	few	TRBV9	CASSGGPGNTIYF	TGTGCCAGCAGCGGTGGGCCTGGAAACACCATATATTTT
NA	TRBJ2-7	NA	TRBV2	CASSGGGATYEQYF	TGTGCCAGCAGTGGAGGAGGGGCGACCTACGAGCAGTACTTC
NA	TRBJ2-3	NA	TRBV3-1/TRBV3-2	CASSQGSPADTQYF	TGTGCCAGCAGCCAAGGATCCCCCGCAGATACGCAGTATTTT
NA	TRBJ2-3	NA	TRBV19	CASSQSRTTDTQYF	TGTGCCAGTAGTCAGTCCCGTACCACAGATACGCAGTATTTT
TRBD1	TRBJ1-6	NA	TRBV7-9	CASSPPGTGHSPLHF	TGTGCCAGCAGCCCACCCGGGACAGGGCATTCACCCCTCCACTTT
NA	TRBJ2-1	NA	TRBV19	CASSVGGANNEQFF	TGTGCCAGTAGTGTAGGGGGGGCGAACAATGAGCAGTTCTTC
NA	TRBJ1-1	NA	TRBV4-1	CASSQPYPTGNTEAFF	TGCGCCAGCAGCCAACCCTACCCGACAGGGAACACTGAAGCTTTCTTT
NA	TRBJ1-1	once	TRBV24-1	CATSKQANTEAFF	TGTGCCACCAGCAAACAGGCGAACACTGAAGCTTTCTTT
NA	TRBJ1-1	NA	TRBV3-1/TRBV3-2	CASSYGLIGNTEAFF	TGTGCCAGCAGCTACGGACTAATCGGGAACACTGAAGCTTTCTTT
TRBD1	TRBJ1-5	many	TRBV15	CATSTGQGPSQPQHF	TGTGCCACCAGCACTGGACAGGGCCCTAGTCAGCCCCAGCATTTT
NA	TRBJ1-2	once	TRBV5-6	CASSLAGTDGYTF	TGTGCCAGCAGCTTGGCAGGGACGGATGGCTACACCTTC
NA	TRBJ1-1	NA	TRBV24-1	CATSEPTGNEDEAFF	TGTGCCACCAGTGAGCCAACAGGGAATGAGGATGAAGCTTTCTTT
NA	TRBJ2-1	NA	TRBV15	CATSLGSGNEQFF	TGTGCCACCAGTTTGGGATCCGGCAATGAGCAGTTCTTC
TRBD2	TRBJ2-2	NA	TRBV15	CATSRDSGGAGELFF	TGTGCCACCAGCAGAGATAGCGGGGGGGCCGGGGAGCTGTTTTTT
NA	TRBJ1-4	NA	TRBV5-1	CAPYEKLFF	TGCGCCCCTTACGAAAAACTGTTTTTT
NA	TRBJ2-3	NA	TRBV10-2	CASRVRKADTQYF	TGCGCCAGCAGGGTTCGGAAAGCTGATACGCAGTATTTT
NA	TRBJ1-5	NA	TRBV20-1	CSLGGGQPQHF	TGCAGTTTAGGGGGGGGTCAGCCCCAGCATTTT